These 20 T cell receptor beta chains originate from one sample sequenced in a study of OX40 agonist ivuxolimab in advanced cancers. Using immunoSEQ multiplex PCR, the repertoire was profiled, and TCRdb retains in-frame clones only, with some absent. This sample yields 40,000 or so clones, of which about 92% are seen a single time; approximately 9.7% belongs to the top ten. This material consisted of CD4+ or CD8+ T cells sorted from blood, taken in a trial of the OX40 agonist ivuxolimab. These receptors all stem from an adult with an advanced solid tumor such as melanoma, head and neck, liver or kidney cancer.

Worth noting for this clone: At one end, the junction sequence differs from germline, possibly due to a read error. The chain carries TRBV6-5 and TRBJ2-2; tentatively, D is TRBD2 (5 bases). Germline CDR1 reads MNHEY; CDR2 reads SVGAGI. The CDR3 is 16 residues long. CDR3 residues: CASSHSGNLNTGELFF. The CDR3 DNA reads as TGTGCCAGCAGTCACTCCGGGAACCTGAACACCGGGGAGCTGTTTTTT.

The chain couples TRBV12-1 to TRBJ2-6; TRBD1 is the table's D call, not checked against the DNA. TRBV12-1 corresponds to a pseudogene. The CDR3 extends over 20 amino acids. Here the CDR3 reads CASSPSIQGRTISGANVLTF. The CDR3 nucleotides are TGTGCCAGCAGCCCTAGTATACAGGGTAGGACCATCTCTGGGGCCAACGTCCTGACTTTC.

The rearrangement joins TRBV11-2 to TRBJ2-3; D unresolved. The CDR3 has 15 residues. Per the germline V gene, CDR1 is SGHAT and CDR2 is FQNNGV. Deletions cut 1 base from V and 2 bases from J, with 10 bases between. As DNA, the CDR3 is TGTGCCAGCAGCTTAGGAGGCCCACCCACAGATACGCAGTATTTT. Protein product: CASSLGGPPTDTQYF. Complete variable domain (other parts from reference TRBV11-2 and TRBJ2-3): EAGVAQSPRYKIIEKRQSVAFWCNPISGHATLYWYQQILGQGPKLLIQFQNNGVVDDSQLPKDRFSAERLKGVDSTLKIQPAKLEDSAVYLCASSLGGPPTDTQYFGPGTRLTVL.

The chain carries TRBV19 and TRBJ2-1, with D tentatively TRBD1 (5 bases). This CDR3 has 13 residues. V was clipped by 5 bases and J by 3 bases, with 8 bases between them. Germline V gene lookup returns CDR1 LNHDA and CDR2 SQIVND (reference sequence). The DNA of the CDR3 is TGTGCCAGTAGTGACAGCATCTACAATGAGCAGTTCTTC. Its protein product is CASSDSIYNEQFF.

The chain employs TRBV6-5 and TRBJ2-1; TRBD2 aligns across 11 bases. The junction had 7 bases not matched to a gene; V was cut back by 5 bases and J by 7 bases. Per germline, CDR1 MNHEY and CDR2 SVGAGI. This CDR3 has 15 residues. DNA for the CDR3: TGTGCCAGCAGTCCCGGGACTAGCGGATATAATGAGCAGTTCTTC. Translation: CASSPGTSGYNEQFF.

This clone came up a few times. The chain links TRBV7-6 to TRBJ1-4, with D possibly matching TRBD1 (6 bases). The length of the CDR3 is 15 residues. In germline, CDR1 is SGHVS, CDR2 FNYEAQ. Trimming left V 5 bases short and J 0 bases short, with 10 bases between. In nucleotides, the CDR3 is TGTGCCAGCAGCACCTCAGGGGCAACTAATGAAAAACTGTTTTTT. Protein product: CASSTSGATNEKLFF.

J is TRBJ2-1 and V is TRBV27; D gene unclear. Germline V CDR1 and CDR2: MNHEY, SMNVEV (reference sequence). V lost 5 bases and J 10 bases, leaving 15 bases between the germline ends. This CDR3 contains 13 residues. CDR3 in amino acids: CASSPPGRREQFF. CDR3 nucleotides: TGTGCCAGCAGTCCCCCCGGAAGGAGAGAGCAGTTCTTC.

The chain has TRBV4-1 and TRBJ2-7, with TRBD2 matching 8 bases. This CDR3 has 16 amino acids. Trimming took 0 bases from V and 3 from J; bases not matched to a gene: 7. Germline loops: CDR1 MGHRA, CDR2 YSYEKL. The CDR3 reads CASSQEPLGLVYEQYF. The CDR3 nucleotides read TGCGCCAGCAGCCAAGAGCCACTGGGACTAGTCTACGAGCAGTACTTC.

Here the CDR3 reads CASSLGRQGYTEAFF. The CDR3 DNA reads as TGTGCCAGTAGTCTAGGAAGACAGGGGTACACTGAAGCTTTCTTT. The chain links TRBV19 to TRBJ1-1, with TRBD1 identical over 8 bases. The CDR3 loop spans 15 amino acids. Looked up from germline, CDR1 is LNHDA and CDR2 is SQIVND (reference sequence). Trimming took 5 bases from V and 3 from J; bases not matched to a gene: 8. Full variable domain (outside the CDR3, taken from reference TRBV19 and TRBJ1-1): DGGITQSPKYLFRKEGQNVTLSCEQNLNHDAMYWYRQDPGQGLRLIYYSQIVNDFQKGDIAEGYSVSREKKESFPLTVTSAQKNPTAFYLCASSLGRQGYTEAFFGQGTRLTVV.

This clone was seen only once. This sequence joins TRBV9 and TRBJ2-1; 10 positions match TRBD2. CDR3 length: 12 amino acids. V lost 3 bases to trimming and J lost 9 bases; unmatched junction nucleotides: 0. Germline CDR1 and CDR2: SGDLS and YYNGEE. CDR3 residues: CASSGLAGEQFF. The CDR3 DNA reads TGTGCCAGCAGCGGACTAGCGGGTGAGCAGTTCTTC.

The chain combines TRBV11-2 with TRBJ1-4; unclear D gene. CDR3 length: 13 residues. V was trimmed by 6 bases and J by 7 bases, leaving 12 bases between them. The germline gives CDR1 SGHAT, CDR2 FQNNGV. CDR3 in DNA: TGTGCCAGCAGTTTGGACCTTTTTGAAAAACTGTTTTTT. Amino acids: CASSLDLFEKLFF.

V usage is TRBV28 and J usage is TRBJ2-7; maybe TRBD1 (6 bases). The length of the CDR3 is 13 residues. Germline CDR1 is MDHEN and CDR2 is SYDVKM. V lost 6 bases and J lost 0, with 9 bases in between. CDR3 sequence: CASRGDTSYEQYF. In DNA, the CDR3 is TGTGCCAGCAGGGGGGACACCTCCTACGAGCAGTACTTC.

This clone has just one count. CDR3 residues: CASRWTDSSYEQYF. The DNA of the CDR3 is TGTGCCAGCAGGTGGACGGACAGCTCCTACGAGCAGTACTTC. V is TRBV6-5 and J is TRBJ2-7; D possibly corresponds to TRBD1 (6 bases). The germline V gene encodes CDR1 MNHEY and CDR2 SVGAGI. Trimming removed 6 bases from V and 0 bases from J, with 12 bases in between. The CDR3 has 14 amino acids.

This rearrangement joins TRBV11-2 to TRBJ1-1; D is possibly TRBD1 (5 bases). This CDR3 region has 13 residues. Between the trimmed V and J ends, which lost 1 base and 5 bases, there was a span of 8 bases. CDR1 is SGHAT, CDR2 FQNNGV, per germline. CDR3 in DNA: TGTGCCAGCAGCTTAGGGCAGGGAACTGAAGCTTTCTTT. This encodes CASSLGQGTEAFF.

The V gene is TRBV4-3, the J gene TRBJ2-1; 8 bases line up with TRBD2. CDR3 length equals 16 residues. Germline CDR1 LGHNA, CDR2 YSLEER. J lost 1 base, V lost 1 base, and 3 bases had no gene match. The CDR3 loop reads CASSQGAGGSYNEQFF. CDR3 coding DNA: TGCGCCAGCAGCCAAGGGGCGGGAGGTTCCTACAATGAGCAGTTCTTC.

This rearrangement joins TRBV6-5 to TRBJ2-7; no clear D. Germline V gene data show CDR1 as MNHEY and CDR2 as SVGAGI. CDR3 length: 12 residues. Trimming cost V 5 bases and J 3 bases, with 8 bases left between them. The CDR3, as DNA: TGTGCCAGCAGTCGACGAGGCTACGAGCAGTACGTC. Amino acids: CASSRRGYEQYV.

The chain links TRBV9 to TRBJ2-5, with 8 bases that match TRBD2. This CDR3 has 19 amino acids. The V gene's germline CDR1 is SGDLS and CDR2 YYNGEE. J was trimmed by 4 bases and V by 2 bases; bases with no gene match: 19. CDR3 bases: TGTGCCAGCAGCGTCTCAAGGGAGTGGGTAGCGGGAAAACGAGAGACCCAGTACTTC. Translation: CASSVSREWVAGKRETQYF.

This clone was detected once. The chain combines TRBV9 with TRBJ2-3; 8 bases align to TRBD2. CDR3 length: 16 amino acids. Unmatched junction bases numbered 7, after V lost 2 bases and J lost 2 bases. CDR1 and CDR2 (germline): SGDLS, YYNGEE. CDR3 loop: CASSVGAGGLTDTQYF. CDR3 nucleotides: TGTGCCAGCAGCGTGGGGGCGGGAGGCCTCACAGATACGCAGTATTTT.

J is TRBJ2-1 and V is TRBV5-1; 9 bases map to TRBD2. The CDR3 consists of 15 residues. CDR1 SGHRS and CDR2 YFSETQ come from the germline V gene. V lost 5 bases and J lost 6; bases outside the gene matches: 9. CDR3 in amino acids: CASSFSREGRNEQFF. The CDR3 bases are TGCGCCAGCAGTTTCTCGCGGGAGGGCCGCAATGAGCAGTTCTTC.

The chain recombines TRBV5-8 with TRBJ1-2; 9 positions match TRBD1. CDR1 is SGHTS and CDR2 is YDEGEE in the germline V gene. Trimming took 4 bases from V and 4 from J; bases not matched to a gene: 8. The CDR3 spans 15 residues. DNA of the CDR3: TGTGCCAGCAGCCAAAATGACAGGGGGATCTATGGCTACACCTTC. The encoded protein is CASSQNDRGIYGYTF.